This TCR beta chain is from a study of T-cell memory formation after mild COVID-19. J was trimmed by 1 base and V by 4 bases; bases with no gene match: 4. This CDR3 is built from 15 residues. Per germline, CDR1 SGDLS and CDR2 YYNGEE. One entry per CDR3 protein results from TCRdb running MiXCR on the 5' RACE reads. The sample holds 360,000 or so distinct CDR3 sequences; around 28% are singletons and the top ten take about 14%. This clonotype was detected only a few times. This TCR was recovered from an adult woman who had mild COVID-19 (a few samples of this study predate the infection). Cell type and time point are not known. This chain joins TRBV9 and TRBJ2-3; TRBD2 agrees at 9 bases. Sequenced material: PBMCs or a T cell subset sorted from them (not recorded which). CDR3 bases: TGTGCCAGCAGCCACCAGCGGGGGGGCACAGATACGCAGTATTTT. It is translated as CASSHQRGGTDTQYF.